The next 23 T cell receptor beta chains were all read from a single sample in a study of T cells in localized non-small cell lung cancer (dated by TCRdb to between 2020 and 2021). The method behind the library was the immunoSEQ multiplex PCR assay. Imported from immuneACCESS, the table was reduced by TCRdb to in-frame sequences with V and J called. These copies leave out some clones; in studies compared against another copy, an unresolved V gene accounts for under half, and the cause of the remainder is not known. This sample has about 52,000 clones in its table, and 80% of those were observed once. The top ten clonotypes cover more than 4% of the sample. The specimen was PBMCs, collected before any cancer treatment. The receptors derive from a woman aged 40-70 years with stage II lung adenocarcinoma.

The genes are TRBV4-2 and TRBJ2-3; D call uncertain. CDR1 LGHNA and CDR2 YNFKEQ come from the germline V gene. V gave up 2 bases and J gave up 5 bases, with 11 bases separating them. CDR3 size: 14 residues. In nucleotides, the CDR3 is TGTGCCAGCAGCCAACTAGGCGCGCTAGATACGCAGTATTTT. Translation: CASSQLGALDTQYF.

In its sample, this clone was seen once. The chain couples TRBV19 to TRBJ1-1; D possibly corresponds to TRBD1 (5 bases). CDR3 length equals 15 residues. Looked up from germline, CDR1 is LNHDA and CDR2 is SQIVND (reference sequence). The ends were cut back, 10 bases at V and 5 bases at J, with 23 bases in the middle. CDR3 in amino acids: CATGTADPSGTEAFF. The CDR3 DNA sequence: TGTGCCACCGGGACCGCTGATCCCTCTGGGACTGAAGCTTTCTTT.

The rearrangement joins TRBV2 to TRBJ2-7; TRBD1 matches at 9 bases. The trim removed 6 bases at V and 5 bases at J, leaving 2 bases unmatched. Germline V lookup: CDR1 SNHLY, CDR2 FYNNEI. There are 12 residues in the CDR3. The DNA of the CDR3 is TGTGCCAGCAGCGGGACAGGGAACGAGCAGTACTTC. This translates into CASSGTGNEQYF.

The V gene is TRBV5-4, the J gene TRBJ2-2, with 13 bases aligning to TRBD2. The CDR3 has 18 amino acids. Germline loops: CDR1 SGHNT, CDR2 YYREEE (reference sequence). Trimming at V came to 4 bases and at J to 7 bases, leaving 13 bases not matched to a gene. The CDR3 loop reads CASSLRTSGGIRDGELFF. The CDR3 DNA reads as TGTGCCAGCAGCCTAAGGACTAGCGGGGGCATACGTGACGGGGAGCTGTTTTTT.

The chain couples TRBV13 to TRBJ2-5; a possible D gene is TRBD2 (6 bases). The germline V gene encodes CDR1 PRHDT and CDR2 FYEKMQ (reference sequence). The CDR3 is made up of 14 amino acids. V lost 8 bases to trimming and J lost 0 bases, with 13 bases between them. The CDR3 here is CASGGFGYQETQYF. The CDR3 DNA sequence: TGTGCCAGCGGGGGGTTCGGTTACCAAGAGACCCAGTACTTC. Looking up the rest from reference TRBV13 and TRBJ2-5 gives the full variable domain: AAGVIQSPRHLIKEKRETATLKCYPIPRHDTVYWYQQGPGQDPQFLISFYEKMQSDKGSIPDRFSAQQFSDYHSELNMSSLELGDSALYFCASGGFGYQETQYFGPGTRLLVL.

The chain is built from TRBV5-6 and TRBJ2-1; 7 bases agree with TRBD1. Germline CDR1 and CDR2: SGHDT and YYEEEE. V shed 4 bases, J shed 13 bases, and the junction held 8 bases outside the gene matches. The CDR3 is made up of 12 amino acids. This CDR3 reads CASSTGTVPQFF. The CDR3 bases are TGTGCCAGCAGCACCGGGACAGTCCCTCAGTTCTTC.

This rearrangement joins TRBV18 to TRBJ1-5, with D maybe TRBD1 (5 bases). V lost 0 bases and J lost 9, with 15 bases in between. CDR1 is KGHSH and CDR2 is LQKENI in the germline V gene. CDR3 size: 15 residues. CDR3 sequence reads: CASSPPGSGGRPQHF. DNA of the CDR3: TGTGCCAGCTCACCACCGGGGTCTGGGGGTCGGCCCCAGCATTTT.

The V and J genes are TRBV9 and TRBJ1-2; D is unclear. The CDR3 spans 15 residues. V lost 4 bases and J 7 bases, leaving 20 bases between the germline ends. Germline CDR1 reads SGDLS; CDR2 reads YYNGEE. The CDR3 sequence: CASSPSDQLQPGYTF. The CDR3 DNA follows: TGTGCCAGCAGCCCCTCTGATCAGTTGCAGCCTGGCTACACCTTC.

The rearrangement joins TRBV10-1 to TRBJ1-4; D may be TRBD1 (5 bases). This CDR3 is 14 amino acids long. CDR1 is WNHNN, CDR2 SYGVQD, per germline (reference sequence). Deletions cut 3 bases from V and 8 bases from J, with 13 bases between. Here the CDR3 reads CASSDPGIGEKLFF. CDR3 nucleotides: TGCGCCAGCAGTGACCCAGGGATTGGGGAAAAACTGTTTTTT.

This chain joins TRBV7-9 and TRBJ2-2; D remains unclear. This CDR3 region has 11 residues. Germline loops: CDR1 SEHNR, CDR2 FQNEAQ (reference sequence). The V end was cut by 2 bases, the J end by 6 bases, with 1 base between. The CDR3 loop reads CASSLPGELFF. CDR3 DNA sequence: TGTGCCAGCAGCTTACCCGGGGAGCTGTTTTTT.

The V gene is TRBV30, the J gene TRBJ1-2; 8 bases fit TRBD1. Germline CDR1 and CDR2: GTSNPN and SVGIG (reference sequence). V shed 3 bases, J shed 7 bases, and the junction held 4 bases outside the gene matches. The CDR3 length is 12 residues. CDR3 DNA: TGTGCCTGGAGAGGACAGGGCAGTGGCTACACCTTC. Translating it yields CAWRGQGSGYTF. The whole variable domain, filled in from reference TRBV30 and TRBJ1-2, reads SQTIHQWPATLVQPVGSPLSLECTVEGTSNPNLYWYRQAAGRGLQLLFYSVGIGQISSEVPQNLSASRPQDRQFILSSKKLLLSDSGFYLCAWRGQGSGYTFGSGTRLTVV.

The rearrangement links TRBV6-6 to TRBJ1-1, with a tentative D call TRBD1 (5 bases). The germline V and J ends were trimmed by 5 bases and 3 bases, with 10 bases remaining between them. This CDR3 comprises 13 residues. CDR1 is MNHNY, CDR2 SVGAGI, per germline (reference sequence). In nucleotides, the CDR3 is TGTGCCAGCAGTCCCCAGGGTGACACTGAAGCTTTCTTT. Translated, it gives CASSPQGDTEAFF.

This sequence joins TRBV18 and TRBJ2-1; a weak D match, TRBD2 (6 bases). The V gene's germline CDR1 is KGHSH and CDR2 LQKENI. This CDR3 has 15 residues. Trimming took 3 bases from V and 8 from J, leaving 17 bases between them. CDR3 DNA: TGTGCCAGCTCACCTCGGGGCCCCTGGGGGGATGAGCAGTTCTTC. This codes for CASSPRGPWGDEQFF.

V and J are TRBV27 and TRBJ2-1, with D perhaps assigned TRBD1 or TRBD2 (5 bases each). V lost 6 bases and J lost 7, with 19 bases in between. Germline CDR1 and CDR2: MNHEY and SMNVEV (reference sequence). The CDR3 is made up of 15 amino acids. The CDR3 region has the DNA TGTGCCAGCAGCGGGGCAGGGACCTCCTTGAATGAGCAGTTCTTC. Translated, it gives CASSGAGTSLNEQFF.

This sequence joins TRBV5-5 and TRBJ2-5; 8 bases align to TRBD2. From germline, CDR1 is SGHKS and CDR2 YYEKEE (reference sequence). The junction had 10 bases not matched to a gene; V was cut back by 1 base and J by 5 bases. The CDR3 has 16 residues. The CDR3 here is CASSLIGGAPSETQYF. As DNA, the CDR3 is TGTGCCAGCAGCTTGATCGGGGGGGCCCCCAGTGAGACCCAGTACTTC.

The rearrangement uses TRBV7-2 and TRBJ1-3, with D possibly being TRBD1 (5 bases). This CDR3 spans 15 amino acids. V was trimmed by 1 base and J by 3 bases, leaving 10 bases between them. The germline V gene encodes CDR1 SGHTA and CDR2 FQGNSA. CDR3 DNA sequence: TGTGCCAGCAGCTTAGGTGGGGGGGATGGAAACACCATATATTTT. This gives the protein CASSLGGGDGNTIYF.

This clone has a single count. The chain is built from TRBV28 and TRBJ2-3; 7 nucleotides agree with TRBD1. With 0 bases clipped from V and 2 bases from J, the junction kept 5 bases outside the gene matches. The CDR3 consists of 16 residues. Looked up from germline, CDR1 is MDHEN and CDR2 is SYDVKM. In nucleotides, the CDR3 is TGTGCCAGCAGTTTATGGAGGACAGGTTCCACAGATACGCAGTATTTT. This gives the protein CASSLWRTGSTDTQYF.

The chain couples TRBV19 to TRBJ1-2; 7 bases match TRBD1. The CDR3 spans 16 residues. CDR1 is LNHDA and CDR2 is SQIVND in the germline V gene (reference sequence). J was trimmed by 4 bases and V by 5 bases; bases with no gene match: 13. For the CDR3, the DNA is TGTGCCAGTAGTCCCCTGTCGAACAGGGGCCCCTATGGCTACACCTTC. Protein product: CASSPLSNRGPYGYTF.

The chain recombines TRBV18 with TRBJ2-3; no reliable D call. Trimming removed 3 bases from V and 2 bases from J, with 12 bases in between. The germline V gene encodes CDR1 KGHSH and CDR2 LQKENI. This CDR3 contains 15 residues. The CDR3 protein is CASSPSKPSTDTQYF. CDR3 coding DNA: TGTGCCAGCTCACCTTCAAAACCATCCACAGATACGCAGTATTTT.

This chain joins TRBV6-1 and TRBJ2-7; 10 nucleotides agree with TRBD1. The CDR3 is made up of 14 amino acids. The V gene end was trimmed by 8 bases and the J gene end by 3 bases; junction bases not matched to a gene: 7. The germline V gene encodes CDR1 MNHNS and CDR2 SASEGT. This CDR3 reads CASGETGGNYEQYF. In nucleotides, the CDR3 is TGTGCCAGCGGAGAGACAGGGGGCAACTACGAGCAGTACTTC.

The CDR3 nucleotides are TGTGCCATCAGCCCAGGGAGGAAGGGCTACACCTTC. It codes for CAISPGRKGYTF. This chain links TRBV10-3 with TRBJ1-2, with D tentatively TRBD1 (5 bases). The CDR3 runs to 12 residues. V was cut by 6 bases and J by 8 bases, with 13 bases left in between. Germline CDR1 and CDR2: ENHRY and SYGVKD.

The CDR3 here is CASSTTGLGVEKLFF. CDR3 nucleotide sequence: TGTGCCAGCAGCACGACAGGTCTTGGAGTGGAAAAACTGTTTTTT. V usage is TRBV7-8 and J usage is TRBJ1-4, with D tentatively TRBD1 (6 bases). The germline V and J ends were trimmed by 5 bases and 8 bases, with 18 bases remaining between them. Germline V lookup: CDR1 SGHVS, CDR2 FQNEAQ. The CDR3 sequence is 15 residues long. The full variable domain, its missing parts supplied by reference TRBV7-8 and TRBJ1-4, is GAGVSQSPRYKVAKRGQDVALRCDPISGHVSLFWYQQALGQGPEFLTYFQNEAQLDKSGLPSDRFFAERPEGSVSTLKIQRTQQEDSAVYLCASSTTGLGVEKLFFGSGTQLSVL.

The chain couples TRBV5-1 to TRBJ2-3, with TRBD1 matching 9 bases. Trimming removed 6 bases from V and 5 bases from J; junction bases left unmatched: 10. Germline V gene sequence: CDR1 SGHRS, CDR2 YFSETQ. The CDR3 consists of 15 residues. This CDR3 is CASTPTGGAVDTQYF. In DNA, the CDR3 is TGCGCCAGCACCCCAACAGGGGGCGCGGTAGATACGCAGTATTTT.